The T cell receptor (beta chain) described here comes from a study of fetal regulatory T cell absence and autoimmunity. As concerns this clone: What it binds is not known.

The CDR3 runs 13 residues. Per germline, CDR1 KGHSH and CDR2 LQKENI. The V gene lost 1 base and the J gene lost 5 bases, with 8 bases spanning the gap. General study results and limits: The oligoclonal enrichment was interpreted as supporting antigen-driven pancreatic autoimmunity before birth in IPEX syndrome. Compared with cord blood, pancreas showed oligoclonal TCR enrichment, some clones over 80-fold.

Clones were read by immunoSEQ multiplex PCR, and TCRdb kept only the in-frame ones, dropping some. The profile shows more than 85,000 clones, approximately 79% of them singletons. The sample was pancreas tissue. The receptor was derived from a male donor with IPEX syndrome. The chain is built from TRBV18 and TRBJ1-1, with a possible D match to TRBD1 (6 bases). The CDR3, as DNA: TGTGCCAGCTCACCACAGGGGGGGACTGAAGCTTTCTTT. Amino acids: CASSPQGGTEAFF.